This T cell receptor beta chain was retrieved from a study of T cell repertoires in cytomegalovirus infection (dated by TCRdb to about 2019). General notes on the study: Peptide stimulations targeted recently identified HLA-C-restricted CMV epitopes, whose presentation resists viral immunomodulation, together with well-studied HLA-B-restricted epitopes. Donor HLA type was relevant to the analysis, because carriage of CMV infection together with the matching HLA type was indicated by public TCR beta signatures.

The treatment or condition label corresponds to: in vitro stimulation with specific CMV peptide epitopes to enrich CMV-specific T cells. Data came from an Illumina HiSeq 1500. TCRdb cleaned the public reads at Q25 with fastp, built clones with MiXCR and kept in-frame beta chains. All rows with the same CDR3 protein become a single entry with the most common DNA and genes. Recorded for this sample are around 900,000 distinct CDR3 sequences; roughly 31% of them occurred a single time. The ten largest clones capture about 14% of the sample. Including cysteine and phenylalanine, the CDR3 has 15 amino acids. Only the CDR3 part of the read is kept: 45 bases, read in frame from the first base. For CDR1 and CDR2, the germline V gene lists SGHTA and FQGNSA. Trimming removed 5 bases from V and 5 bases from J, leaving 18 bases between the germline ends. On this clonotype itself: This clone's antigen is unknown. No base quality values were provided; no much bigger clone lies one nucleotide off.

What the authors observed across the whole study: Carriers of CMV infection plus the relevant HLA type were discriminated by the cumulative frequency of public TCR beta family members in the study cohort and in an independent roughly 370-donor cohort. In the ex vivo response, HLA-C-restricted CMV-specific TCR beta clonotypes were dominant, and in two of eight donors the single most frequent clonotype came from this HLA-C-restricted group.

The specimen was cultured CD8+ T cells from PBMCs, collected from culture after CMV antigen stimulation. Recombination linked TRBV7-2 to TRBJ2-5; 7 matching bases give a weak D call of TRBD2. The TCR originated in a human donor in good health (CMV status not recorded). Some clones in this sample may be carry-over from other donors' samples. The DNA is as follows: TGTGCCAGCAGCGTCCCCCGAGGGGGGGGGGAGACCCAGTACTTC. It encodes CASSVPRGGGETQYF.